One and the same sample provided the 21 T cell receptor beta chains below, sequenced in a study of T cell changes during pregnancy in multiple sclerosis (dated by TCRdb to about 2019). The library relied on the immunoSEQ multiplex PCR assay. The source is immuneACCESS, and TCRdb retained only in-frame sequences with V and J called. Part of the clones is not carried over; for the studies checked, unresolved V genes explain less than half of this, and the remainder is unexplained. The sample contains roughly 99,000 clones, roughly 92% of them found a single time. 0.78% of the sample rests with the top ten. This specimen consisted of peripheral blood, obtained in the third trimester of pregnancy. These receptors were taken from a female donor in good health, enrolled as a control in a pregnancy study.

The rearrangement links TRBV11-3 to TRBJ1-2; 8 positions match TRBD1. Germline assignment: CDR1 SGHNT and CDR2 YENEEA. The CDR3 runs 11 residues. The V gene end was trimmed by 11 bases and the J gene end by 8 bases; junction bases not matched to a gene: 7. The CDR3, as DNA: TGTGCCGTAAGGGCAGGGGGCGGCTACACCTTC. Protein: CAVRAGGGYTF.

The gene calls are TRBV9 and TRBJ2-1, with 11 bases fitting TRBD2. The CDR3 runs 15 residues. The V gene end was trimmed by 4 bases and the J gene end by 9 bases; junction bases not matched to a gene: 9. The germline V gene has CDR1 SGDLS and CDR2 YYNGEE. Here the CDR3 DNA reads TGTGCCAGCAGCTTGTTTAATAGCGGGGGGGTTGAGCAGTTCTTC. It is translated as CASSLFNSGGVEQFF.

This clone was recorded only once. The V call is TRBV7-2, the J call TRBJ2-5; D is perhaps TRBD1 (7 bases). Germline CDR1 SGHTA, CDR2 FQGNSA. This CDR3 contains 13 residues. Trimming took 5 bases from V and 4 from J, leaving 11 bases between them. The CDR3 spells CASSPQGGETQYF. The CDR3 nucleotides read TGTGCCAGCAGCCCCCAGGGGGGAGAGACCCAGTACTTC.

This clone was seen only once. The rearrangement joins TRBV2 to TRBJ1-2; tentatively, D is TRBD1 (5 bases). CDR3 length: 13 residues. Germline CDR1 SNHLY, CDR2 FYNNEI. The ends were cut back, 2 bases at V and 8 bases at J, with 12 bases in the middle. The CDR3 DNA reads TGTGCCAGCAGTGAAAGACGGGGGAACGGCTACACCTTC. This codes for CASSERRGNGYTF.

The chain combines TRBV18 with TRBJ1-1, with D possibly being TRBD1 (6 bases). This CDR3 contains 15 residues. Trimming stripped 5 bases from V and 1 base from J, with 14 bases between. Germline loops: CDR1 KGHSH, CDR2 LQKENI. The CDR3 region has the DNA TGTGCCAGCTCAATTTTTGGGGGCGAGAACACTGAAGCTTTCTTT. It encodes CASSIFGGENTEAFF.

CDR3 sequence reads: CASRHQPGNEQFF. In DNA, the CDR3 is TGTGCCAGCAGACACCAACCAGGGAATGAGCAGTTCTTC. J is TRBJ2-1 and V is TRBV27; TRBD1 might be the D (5 bases). This CDR3 comprises 13 residues. Trimming removed 6 bases at V and 7 bases at J, with 13 bases between. Germline V gene sequence: CDR1 MNHEY, CDR2 SMNVEV (reference sequence).

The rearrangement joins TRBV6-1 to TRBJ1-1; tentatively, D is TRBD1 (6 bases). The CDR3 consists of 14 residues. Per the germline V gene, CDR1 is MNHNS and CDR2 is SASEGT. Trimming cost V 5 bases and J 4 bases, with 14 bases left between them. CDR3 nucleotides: TGTGCCAGCAGTCGCGTAGTAGGGGGCACTGAAGCTTTCTTT. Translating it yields CASSRVVGGTEAFF.

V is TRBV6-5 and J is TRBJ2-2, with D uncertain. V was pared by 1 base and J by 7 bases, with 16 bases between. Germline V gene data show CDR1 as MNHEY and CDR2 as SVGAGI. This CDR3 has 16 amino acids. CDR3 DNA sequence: TGTGCCAGCAGTTACTTCTCGGCAGTCGAGGACGGGGAGCTGTTTTTT. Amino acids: CASSYFSAVEDGELFF.

CDR3 sequence: CASSQSGDTQYF. The CDR3 DNA is TGTGCCAGCAGCCAGAGCGGGGATACGCAGTATTTT. This chain connects TRBV7-9 to TRBJ2-3; a possible D gene is TRBD2 (6 bases). The V end was cut by 5 bases, the J end by 6 bases, with 9 bases between. The CDR3 has 12 residues. Germline-derived CDR1 and CDR2 are SEHNR and FQNEAQ (reference sequence).

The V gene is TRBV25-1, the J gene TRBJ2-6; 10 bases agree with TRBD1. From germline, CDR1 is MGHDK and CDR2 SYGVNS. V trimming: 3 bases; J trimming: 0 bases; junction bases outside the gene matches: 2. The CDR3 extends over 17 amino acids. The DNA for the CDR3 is TGTGCCAGCAGTGAGACAGGGGGCGTCTCTGGGGCCAACGTCCTGACTTTC. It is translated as CASSETGGVSGANVLTF.

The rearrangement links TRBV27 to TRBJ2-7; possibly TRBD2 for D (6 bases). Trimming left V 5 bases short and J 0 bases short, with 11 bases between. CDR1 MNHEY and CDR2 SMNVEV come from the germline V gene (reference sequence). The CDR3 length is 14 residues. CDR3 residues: CASSAGLSSYEQYF. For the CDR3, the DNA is TGTGCCAGCAGTGCGGGGCTGAGCTCCTACGAGCAGTACTTC.

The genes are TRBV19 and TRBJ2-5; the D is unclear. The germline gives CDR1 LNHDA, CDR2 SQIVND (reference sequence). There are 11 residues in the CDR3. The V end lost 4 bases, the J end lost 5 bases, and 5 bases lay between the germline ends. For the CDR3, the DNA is TGTGCCAGTAGTACTGCGGAGACCCAGTACTTC. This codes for CASSTAETQYF.

The CDR3 coding sequence is TGTGCCTGGAGTGTAAACGCAGGGCACTCTGGAAACACCATATATTTT. As protein: CAWSVNAGHSGNTIYF. V usage is TRBV30 and J usage is TRBJ1-3, with a weak D call TRBD1 (5 bases). CDR1 and CDR2 (germline): GTSNPN, SVGIG (reference sequence). Trimming shortened V by 0 bases and J by 0 bases, and 12 bases separated the two germline ends. This CDR3 is 16 amino acids long. The full variable domain, completed using reference TRBV30 and TRBJ1-3, is SQTIHQWPATLVQPVGSPLSLECTVEGTSNPNLYWYRQAAGRGLQLLFYSVGIGQISSEVPQNLSASRPQDRQFILSSKKLLLSDSGFYLCAWSVNAGHSGNTIYFGEGSWLTVV.

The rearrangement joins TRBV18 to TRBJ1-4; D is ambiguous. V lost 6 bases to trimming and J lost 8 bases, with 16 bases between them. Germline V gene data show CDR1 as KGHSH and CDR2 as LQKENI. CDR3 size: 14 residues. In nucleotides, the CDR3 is TGTGCCAGCTCCCTATTTCCCCGGGAGGAAAAACTGTTTTTT. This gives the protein CASSLFPREEKLFF.

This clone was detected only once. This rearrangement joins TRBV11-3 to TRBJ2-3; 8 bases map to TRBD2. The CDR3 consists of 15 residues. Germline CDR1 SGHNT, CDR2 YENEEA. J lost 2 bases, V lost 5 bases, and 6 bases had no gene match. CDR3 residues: CASSHGLAATDTQYF. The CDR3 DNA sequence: TGTGCCAGCAGCCACGGACTAGCTGCCACAGATACGCAGTATTTT.

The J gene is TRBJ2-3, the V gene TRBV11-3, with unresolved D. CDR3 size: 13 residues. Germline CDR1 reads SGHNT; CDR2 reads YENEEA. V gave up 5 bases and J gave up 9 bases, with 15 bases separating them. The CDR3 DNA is TGTGCCAGCAGCCCATCAGGTTTACCCACGCAGTATTTT. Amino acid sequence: CASSPSGLPTQYF.

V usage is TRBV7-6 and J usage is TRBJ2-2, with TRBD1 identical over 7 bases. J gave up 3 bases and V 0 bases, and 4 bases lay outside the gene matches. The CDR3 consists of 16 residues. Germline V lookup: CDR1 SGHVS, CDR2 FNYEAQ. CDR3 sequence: CASSLARDSYTGELFF. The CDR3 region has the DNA TGTGCCAGCAGCTTAGCCCGGGACAGCTACACCGGGGAGCTGTTTTTT.

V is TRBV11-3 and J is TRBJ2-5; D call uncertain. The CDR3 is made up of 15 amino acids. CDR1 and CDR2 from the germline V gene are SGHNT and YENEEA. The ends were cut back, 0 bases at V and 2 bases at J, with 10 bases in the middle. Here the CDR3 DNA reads TGTGCCAGCAGCTTAGATCCAGGCAGTCAAGAGACCCAGTACTTC. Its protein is CASSLDPGSQETQYF.

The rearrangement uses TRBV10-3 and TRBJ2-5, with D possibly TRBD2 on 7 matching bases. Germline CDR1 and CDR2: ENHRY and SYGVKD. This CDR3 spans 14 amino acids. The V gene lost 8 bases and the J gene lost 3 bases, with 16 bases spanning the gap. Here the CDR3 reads CAIFKGGGEETQYF. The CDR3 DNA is TGTGCCATCTTCAAGGGAGGGGGTGAAGAGACCCAGTACTTC.

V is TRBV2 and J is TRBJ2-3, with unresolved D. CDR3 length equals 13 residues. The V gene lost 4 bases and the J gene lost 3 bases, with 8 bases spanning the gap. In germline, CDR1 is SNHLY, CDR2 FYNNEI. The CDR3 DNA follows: TGTGCCAGCAGTGTCTTAGTGACAGATACGCAGTATTTT. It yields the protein CASSVLVTDTQYF.

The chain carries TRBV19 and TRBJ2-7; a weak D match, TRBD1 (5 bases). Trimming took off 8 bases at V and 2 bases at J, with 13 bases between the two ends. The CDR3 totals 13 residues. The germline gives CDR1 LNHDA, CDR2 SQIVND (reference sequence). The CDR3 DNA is TGTGCCAGTTCCCCCCAGGGAACCTACGAGCAGTACTTC. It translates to CASSPQGTYEQYF.